This paragraph covers one T cell receptor (beta chain) sequence. Its antigen is undetermined. This record comes from a study of blood T cells in healthy people across ages. For the study at large: Template switching captured about one barcoded beta molecule per two T cells.

This CDR3 comprises 15 residues. With 0 bases removed from V and 0 bases from J, the gap between germline ends came to 6 bases. The V gene's germline CDR1 is MNHEY and CDR2 SVGEGT. Overall study findings and caveats: It was not possible, with unsorted PBMCs, to conclusively compare naive and antigen-experienced cells.

A sample-barcoded 5' primer and a J-beta primer mix were used in a second PCR of roughly 7 to 11 cycles. Template switching added a 12-random-nucleotide identifier to every cDNA molecule. TCRdb itself ran the 5' RACE reads through MiXCR, one entry per CDR3 protein. The sample consists of around 1,600,000 distinct CDR3 sequences, roughly 43% of them appearing once. This chain links TRBV6-2 or TRBV6-3 with TRBJ2-1, with D unclear. The sequencing input was blood. The TCR comes from a woman aged 18-29 years in good health. The CDR3 DNA is TGTGCCAGCAGTTACTCGAATCCCTCCTACAATGAGCAGTTCTTC. Translation gives CASSYSNPSYNEQFF.